The subject of this entry is one T cell receptor (beta chain). This sample was taken from a study of hypomethylating agent response in myelodysplastic syndrome. Study summary: Patients received azacitidine (most of the 11) or decitabine (3 of 11).

No T-cell subset sorting was done; bone marrow was analyzed in bulk. The CDR3 is made up of 17 amino acids. CDR1 is KGHSH and CDR2 is LQKENI in the germline V gene. V gave up 3 bases and J gave up 5 bases; unmatched junction bases: 15. Each sample had roughly 400 ng DNA, as two 200 ng replicates, at survey resolution. TCRdb keeps only in-frame clones here, not all; method: immunoSEQ multiplex PCR. The table includes about 3,400 clones, roughly 78% detected once. The source is a human donor with myelodysplastic syndrome. The input for sequencing was bone marrow, taken before or after starting hypomethylating agent treatment for myelodysplastic syndrome (not recorded which). V is TRBV18 and J is TRBJ2-5, with 7 bases that match TRBD1. The CDR3 DNA reads TGTGCCAGCTCACCGCTTCCGGGACAGCAATCCAGGGAGACCCAGTACTTC. The encoded protein is CASSPLPGQQSRETQYF.